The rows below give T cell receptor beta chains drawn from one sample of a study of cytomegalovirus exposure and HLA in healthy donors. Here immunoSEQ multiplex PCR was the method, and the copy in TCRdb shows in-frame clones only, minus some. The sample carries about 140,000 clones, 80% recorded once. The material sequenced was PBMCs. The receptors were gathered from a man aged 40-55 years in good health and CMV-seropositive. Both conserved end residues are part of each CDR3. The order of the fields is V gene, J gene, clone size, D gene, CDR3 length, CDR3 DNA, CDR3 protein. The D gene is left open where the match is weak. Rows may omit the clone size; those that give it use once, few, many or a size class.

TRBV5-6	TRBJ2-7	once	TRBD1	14	TGTGCCAGCAGCTTTGGGACAGGGTTCTACGAGCAGTACTTC	CASSFGTGFYEQYF
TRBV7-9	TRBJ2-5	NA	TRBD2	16	TGTGCCAGCAGCTTATTTGGGACTAGCAATCGGGAGACCCAGTACTTC	CASSLFGTSNRETQYF
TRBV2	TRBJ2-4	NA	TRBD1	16	TGTGCCAGCACCCAATTGGGGGGACAGGGCAAAAACATTCAGTACTTC	CASTQLGGQGKNIQYF
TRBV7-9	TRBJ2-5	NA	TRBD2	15	TGTGCCAGCAGCTCGGGGGGGGTTATCCAAGAGACCCAGTACTTC	CASSSGGVIQETQYF
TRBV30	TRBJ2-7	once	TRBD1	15	TGTGCCTGGAGTATAGGGACAGGGGAGGCGTACGAGCAGTACTTC	CAWSIGTGEAYEQYF
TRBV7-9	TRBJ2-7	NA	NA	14	TGTGCCAGCAGCCAGAAGGGGATCCACTACGAGCAGTACTTC	CASSQKGIHYEQYF
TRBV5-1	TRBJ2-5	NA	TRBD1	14	TGCGCCAGCAGGGGGACAGGCTGGAGGGAGACCCAGTACTTC	CASRGTGWRETQYF
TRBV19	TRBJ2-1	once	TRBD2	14	TGTGCCAGTAAGACGCGGGGGGGTTACAATGAGCAGTTCTTC	CASKTRGGYNEQFF
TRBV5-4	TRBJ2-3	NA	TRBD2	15	TGTGCCAGCAGGGCGGGACTAGCGGACACAGATACGCAGTATTTT	CASRAGLADTDTQYF
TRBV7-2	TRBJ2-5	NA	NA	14	TGTGCCAGCAGCGCCTTATCAGGGGAGGAGACCCAGTACTTC	CASSALSGEETQYF
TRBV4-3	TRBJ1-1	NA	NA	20	TGCGCCAGCAGCCAAGAAGATTCGGGTGATTGGAGAGGGGGAATTACTGAAGCTTTCTTT	CASSQEDSGDWRGGITEAFF
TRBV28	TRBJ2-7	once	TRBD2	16	TGTGCCAGCAGTTTGACCGGCGGGGGGCTCTCCTACGAGCAGTACTTC	CASSLTGGGLSYEQYF
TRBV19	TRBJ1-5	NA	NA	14	TGTGCCACCCCGGGACAACCGGGGAATCAGCCCCAGCATTTT	CATPGQPGNQPQHF
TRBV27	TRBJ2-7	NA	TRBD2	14	TGTGCCAGCAGCGGGACTAGCGGTTCGTACGAGCAGTACTTC	CASSGTSGSYEQYF
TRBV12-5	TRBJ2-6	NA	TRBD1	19	TGTGCTAGTGGTTTTTCCACAGGACAGGGAAGGTTGGGGGCCAACGTCCTGACTTTC	CASGFSTGQGRLGANVLTF
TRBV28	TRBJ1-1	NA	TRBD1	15	TGTGCCAGCAGTTTTACTCTGTCAGGGGGCATTGAAGCTTTCTTT	CASSFTLSGGIEAFF
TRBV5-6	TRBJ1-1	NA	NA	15	TGTGCCAGCAGCCCGCCGTTGGGCAGGGACACTGAAGCTTTCTTT	CASSPPLGRDTEAFF
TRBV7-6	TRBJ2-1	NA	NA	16	TGTGCCAGCAGCCCTGCGGGCGGGGGCGTTTACAATGAGCAGTTCTTC	CASSPAGGGVYNEQFF
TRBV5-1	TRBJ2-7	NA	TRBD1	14	TGCGCCAGCAGCTTCACACAGGGGGCGAACGAGCAGTACTTC	CASSFTQGANEQYF
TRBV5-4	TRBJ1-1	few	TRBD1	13	TGTGCCAACAAGGACAGGGGAGGGACTGAAGCTTTCTTT	CANKDRGGTEAFF
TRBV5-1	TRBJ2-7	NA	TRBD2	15	TGCGCCAGCAGCTTGGGGACTAGCGGTAACTACGAGCAGTACTTC	CASSLGTSGNYEQYF
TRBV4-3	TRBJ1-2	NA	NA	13	TGCGCCAGCAGCCAGCTACAGGGCGGGGGCTACACCTTC	CASSQLQGGGYTF
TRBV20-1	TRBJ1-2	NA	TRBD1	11	TGCAGGGGGGACAGGGACCATGGCTACACCTTC	CRGDRDHGYTF
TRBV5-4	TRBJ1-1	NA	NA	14	TGTGCCAGCAGCTCCCTGGACAAGAACACTGAAGCTTTCTTT	CASSSLDKNTEAFF
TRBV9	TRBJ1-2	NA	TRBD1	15	TGTGCCAGCAGCGTAACCGGGACAGCTTCCTATGGCTACACCTTC	CASSVTGTASYGYTF
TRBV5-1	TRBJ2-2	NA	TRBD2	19	TGCGCCAGCAGCTTGGACACTAGCGGGGGATCAAGGGACACCGGGGAGCTGTTTTTT	CASSLDTSGGSRDTGELFF
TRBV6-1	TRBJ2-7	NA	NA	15	TGTGCCAGCAGTGAATTCGGGGACTGGGGCTACGAGCAGTACTTC	CASSEFGDWGYEQYF
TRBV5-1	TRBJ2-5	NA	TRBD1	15	TGCGCCAGCAGCTTGGGGACAGGGTCCATTGAGACCCAGTACTTC	CASSLGTGSIETQYF
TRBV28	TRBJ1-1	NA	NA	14	TGTGCCATTTCCCTCTTGGACACCCGCACTGAAGCTTTCTTT	CAISLLDTRTEAFF
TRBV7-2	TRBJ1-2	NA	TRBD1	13	TGTGCCAGCACCCCAGGGGGTCTTTATGGCTACACCTTC	CASTPGGLYGYTF
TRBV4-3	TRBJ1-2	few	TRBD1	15	TGCGCCAGCAGCCAAGATGGGACAGCTAACTATGGCTACACCTTC	CASSQDGTANYGYTF
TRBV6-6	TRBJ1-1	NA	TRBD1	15	TGTGCCAGCAGTACAGAGACAGGGTGGAACACTGAAGCTTTCTTT	CASSTETGWNTEAFF
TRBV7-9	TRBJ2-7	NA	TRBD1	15	TGTGCCAGCAGCTCCGCCGGGACAGGAACCTACGAGCAGTACTTC	CASSSAGTGTYEQYF
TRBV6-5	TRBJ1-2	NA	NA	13	TGTGCCAGCAGTTACGGCAGGGACTATGGCTACACCTTC	CASSYGRDYGYTF
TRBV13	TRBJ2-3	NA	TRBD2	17	TGTGCCAGCAGCTTAGAGATTAGCGGGGGAACCACAGATACGCAGTATTTT	CASSLEISGGTTDTQYF
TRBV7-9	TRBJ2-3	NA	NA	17	TGTGCCAGCAGCCCAGGACAAGCAGGGGCAAGAACAGATACGCAGTATTTT	CASSPGQAGARTDTQYF
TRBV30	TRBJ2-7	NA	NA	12	TGTGCCTGGACTAGCGTAACCTACGAGCAGTACTTC	CAWTSVTYEQYF
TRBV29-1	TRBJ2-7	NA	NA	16	TGCAGCGTTGATGGGGTCACAGGGCAGAGCTCCTACGATCAGTACTTC	CSVDGVTGQSSYDQYF